This entry concerns a single T cell receptor beta chain. No antigen is known for it. Germline CDR1 reads MNHNS; CDR2 reads SASEGT. The V gene lost 2 bases and the J gene lost 9 bases, with 33 bases spanning the gap. The CDR3 is 20 residues long. This sample was taken from a study of radiotherapy plus CTLA-4 blockade in lung cancer. Only in-frame clones appear in the TCRdb table, and some are missing; sequencing was by immunoSEQ multiplex PCR. The sample includes some 67,000 clones, approximately 76% seen only once; the top ten take approximately 16%. Study results and limitations: Interferon-beta and early blood T cell clone dynamics reportedly predicted response best. TCR clones originating in tumors grew in number in blood after radiotherapy plus ipilimumab.

Focal radiation and CTLA-4 blockade (ipilimumab) were tested in chemo-refractory metastatic non-small-cell lung cancer patients. This TCR was recovered from a human donor with non-small cell lung cancer whose response to radiotherapy plus ipilimumab could not be evaluated. Some clones in this sample may be carry-over from other donors' samples. The sequencing here drew on peripheral blood, taken from a patient treated with radiotherapy plus ipilimumab. The genes are TRBV6-1 and TRBJ2-3, with D possibly TRBD2 on 6 matching bases. CDR3 sequence: CASSEHSTGAGPVSPATQYF. CDR3 nucleotides: TGTGCCAGCAGTGAACATTCTACGGGAGCCGGGCCAGTATCACCCGCGACGCAGTATTTT.